This TCR beta chain derives from a study of T cells in tuberculosis (dated by TCRdb to the late 2010s). About the investigation overall: In the study, CD1B tetramers and high-throughput TCR immunosequencing were combined to characterize T cells specific for the mycobacterial lipid antigen glucose monomycolate (GMM). With ten people per group, a South African clinical cohort compared IGRA-negative adolescents, IGRA-positive adolescents with latent tuberculosis, and adults with active tuberculosis. PBMC from active tuberculosis patients were archived either before standard anti-tuberculosis treatment began or within 7 days of its start.

Study-wide conclusions, independent of this receptor: Clinical samples were selected based on the availability of cryopreserved specimens, with adults included as active tuberculosis cases and adolescents included as controls. The smaller NN-distances in active tuberculosis patients were driven in part by shorter CDR3-alpha lengths, while the difference seen for TCR-beta was not statistically significant. An accuracy of under 90% (AUROC around 0.87) was reached by a classifier using the diverse GMM-specific repertoire, compared with about 70% accuracy when GEM motif frequencies were used. Compared with IGRA-negative controls, TCR-alpha repertoires from active tuberculosis had smaller mean NN-distances to GMM-specific TCRs, which suggests clonal expansion of these TCRs.

The label giving this sample's time point can be read as: new active TB diagnosis, blood taken before or within 7 days of starting treatment. Active tuberculosis patients were HIV-seronegative South African adults aged 18 years or older with a new diagnosis. Confirmation of active tuberculosis came from positive sputum smear microscopy and/or a positive M. tuberculosis culture. Immunosequencing of unsorted cryopreserved PBMC covered, on average, around 100,000 T cells per clinical donor. As regards this clone: It has no known antigen specificity. No base quality information exists; no much larger clone differs at one position.

TCR libraries were generated with the immunoSEQ multiplex PCR assay, using TCR-beta and/or TCR-alpha/delta assays for each sample. The amplified TCR libraries were sequenced on the Illumina high-throughput platform. In the authors' own workflow: Clustering and dimensionality reduction relied on pairwise TCRdist distances among GMM-specific receptors from T cells that were either sorted ex vivo or expanded in vitro. The score assigned to each clinical repertoire was mean NN-distance, meaning the average TCRdist to the nearest 10% of tetramer-positive reference sequences. To compute GEM TCR motif frequency, the fraction of unique TCRs matching known GEM sequences by V/J usage and CDR3 length was calculated. Linear discriminant analysis with leave-one-out cross-validation, implemented in scikit-learn, was used to classify active tuberculosis. Held by TCRdb, this immuneACCESS table contains in-frame sequences only and omits some clones. Under half of the omission traces to an unresolved V gene where checked; the cause of the rest is unknown. That table supplies the V and J calls and clone size; D and trimming were determined from the DNA. The sample table shows under 35,000 clones, and 92% are seen once. The top ten clonotypes cover around 7% of the sample.

Between the V and J ends, shortened by 0 bases and 2 bases respectively, the junction contains 13 bases. Spanning cysteine to phenylalanine, the CDR3 consists of 17 amino acids. Only the CDR3 part of the read is kept: 51 bases, read in frame from the first base. CDR1 MRHNA and CDR2 SNTAGT are derived from the germline V gene. The source is an adult with tuberculosis. Some clones in this sample may be carry-over from other donors' samples. This chain joins TRBV6-4 to TRBJ2-2; the D segment could be TRBD1, given 6 matching bases. The sample in question was PBMCs, obtained at tuberculosis diagnosis. The CDR3 region has the sequence CASSDSATGLNTGELFF. At the DNA level, the sequence is TGTGCCAGCAGTGACTCAGCGACAGGACTTAACACCGGGGAGCTGTTTTTT.